Sequencing of this T cell receptor (beta chain) was carried out in a study of T-cell reconstitution after alpha-beta-depleted transplantation in children. Study-wide findings and caveats: Reported findings indicate that, about two months after transplant, alpha-beta T cells came from several hundred expanded clones, which were derived from non-depleted graft cells.

A library of TCRbeta sequences, prepared with unique molecular identifiers, was generated. TCRdb ran MiXCR on the PCR reads and lists one entry per CDR3 protein. The sample includes just over 200,000 distinct CDR3 sequences, around 8.4% of them seen just once. The table lists this clonotype with a few counts. No antigen is known for it. The V and J ends lost 6 bases and 0 bases respectively, with 12 bases between them. The CDR3 loop spans 14 amino acids. Germline lookup yields CDR1 WSHSY and CDR2 SAAADI. V usage is TRBV10-2 and J usage is TRBJ2-7; tentatively, D is TRBD1 or TRBD2 (6 bases each). The sample in question was PBMCs, mostly from graft donor cells, obtained 360 days after TCRalphabeta/CD19-depleted stem cell transplant. The receptor comes from a male patient aged 2-9 years who had a stem cell transplant for acute myeloid leukemia, so the T cells may come from the graft donor. The CDR3 region has the DNA TGCGCCAGCAGGAGGACGGGGGCCTCCTACGAGCAGTACGTC. Translated, it gives CASRRTGASYEQYV.